The entry that follows covers one TCR beta chain sequence. Antigen unknown. A far larger clone is only one base removed, so a read error is likely. At the DNA level, this CDR3 is encoded by other sequences in the same sample as well. The germline V gene encodes CDR1 MGHDK and CDR2 SYGVNS. The CDR3 consists of 12 residues. Generated by immunoSEQ multiplex PCR, the TCRdb table keeps only in-frame clones and is missing some. The repertoire holds 25,000 to 30,000 clones, with approximately 79% as singletons. The sample is drawn from a study of OX40 agonist ivuxolimab in advanced cancers. The wider study: Among those enrolled, mean age was 60 years (range roughly 23 to 90) and 75% to 90% were male. The study's findings and limits: The CD4+ and CD8+ T cells in the blood had expanded clonally by week 6 at 0.1 to 3.0 mg/kg. The authors also found low normalized T-cell clonal expansion in some nonresponders.

The chain uses TRBV25-1 and TRBJ1-1, with D possibly TRBD1 on 5 matching bases. The clonotype comes from an adult with an advanced solid tumor such as melanoma, head and neck, liver or kidney cancer. The sample in question was CD4+ or CD8+ T cells sorted from blood, obtained in a trial of the OX40 agonist ivuxolimab. CDR3 region: CASSPRGTEAFF. The CDR3 region has the DNA TGCGCCAGCAGTCCTCGGGGGACTGAAGCTTTCTTT.